Presented here are 20 T cell receptor beta chains from one specimen sequenced in a study of blood T cell repertoires in COVID-19. Profiled with immunoSEQ multiplex PCR; TCRdb holds only in-frame clones, not every one. The table lists roughly 180,000 clones, roughly 78% of them singletons. Sequencing was carried out using peripheral blood. These receptors were taken from a woman aged 60-75 years with COVID-19, enrolled during active disease.

This clone came up once. V gene TRBV7-3 combines with J gene TRBJ2-2; 12 bases are a match to TRBD2. The V and J ends lost 11 bases and 7 bases, in that order; junction bases with no gene match: 11. The CDR3 has 15 amino acids. Germline V lookup: CDR1 SGHTA, CDR2 FQGTGA. CDR3 loop: CAHPRLAGANGELFF. The CDR3 region has the DNA TGTGCCCACCCAAGACTAGCGGGAGCCAACGGGGAGCTGTTTTTT.

As regards this clone: A far larger clone is off by one base, so a read error is likely. The chain links TRBV6-4 to TRBJ2-1; 12 bases are shared with TRBD2. Germline V gene data show CDR1 as MRHNA and CDR2 as SNTAGT. V lost 0 bases, J lost 6 bases, and 0 bases stayed unmatched. The CDR3 loop spans 15 amino acids. The CDR3: CASSDSTSGSNEQFF. Written as DNA, the CDR3 is TGTGCCAGCAGTGACTCGACTAGCGGGAGCAATGAGCAGTTCTTC.

V gene TRBV2 combines with J gene TRBJ1-2; D is perhaps TRBD1 (5 bases). CDR1 SNHLY and CDR2 FYNNEI come from the germline V gene. Deletions cut 3 bases from V and 3 bases from J, with 14 bases between. The CDR3 contains 15 residues. The CDR3 reads CASSDPGGAYYGYTF. CDR3 sequence (DNA): TGTGCCAGCAGTGACCCAGGAGGGGCCTACTATGGCTACACCTTC.

The genes are TRBV5-4 and TRBJ2-3; the match to TRBD2 covers 8 bases. The CDR3 totals 15 residues. The germline gives CDR1 SGHNT, CDR2 YYREEE (reference sequence). The V segment lost 4 bases and the J segment 6 bases; nucleotides outside the gene matches: 10. In DNA, the CDR3 is TGTGCCAGCAGCCCCAGCGGGAGTGACCTGGATACGCAGTATTTT. As protein: CASSPSGSDLDTQYF.

The rearrangement uses TRBV4-1 and TRBJ2-2; 8 nucleotides align to TRBD2. Germline CDR1 MGHRA, CDR2 YSYEKL. With 2 bases clipped from V and 11 bases from J, the junction kept 7 bases outside the gene matches. The CDR3 is 14 residues long. CDR3 amino acids: CASSQPHGRGELFF. CDR3 bases: TGCGCCAGCAGCCAACCTCACGGGAGGGGAGAGCTGTTTTTT.

The chain recombines TRBV3-1 (or the pseudogene TRBV3-2) with TRBJ2-7; TRBD2 agrees at 7 bases. This CDR3 contains 14 residues. Losses at the gene ends were 1 base for V and 0 bases for J; bases not matched to a gene: 0. Germline CDR1 LGHDT, CDR2 YNNKEL (reference sequence). CDR3: CASSQASGSYEQYF. In DNA, the CDR3 is TGTGCCAGCAGCCAAGCTAGCGGCTCCTACGAGCAGTACTTC.

The chain combines TRBV9 with TRBJ2-1, with 11 positions matching TRBD2. The CDR3 is 14 amino acids. The germline V gene has CDR1 SGDLS and CDR2 YYNGEE. Trimming cost V 8 bases and J 4 bases; bases outside gene matches: 5. The CDR3 protein is CASLLAGAYNEQFF. The CDR3 DNA reads as TGTGCCAGTCTACTAGCGGGAGCTTACAATGAGCAGTTCTTC.

The rearrangement links TRBV5-6 to TRBJ2-1; the match to TRBD2 covers 13 bases. This CDR3 spans 15 amino acids. Trimming removed 0 bases from V and 8 bases from J; junction bases left unmatched: 2. CDR1 SGHDT and CDR2 YYEEEE come from the germline V gene. The CDR3 here is CASSLGTSGSYEQFF. In nucleotides, the CDR3 is TGTGCCAGCAGCTTGGGGACTAGCGGGAGCTATGAGCAGTTCTTC.

The chain combines TRBV11-2 with TRBJ1-1; D perhaps matches TRBD1 (6 bases). Trimming took off 4 bases at V and 4 bases at J, with 13 bases between the two ends. There are 14 residues in the CDR3. The germline CDR1 and CDR2 sequences are SGHAT and FQNNGV. The CDR3 is CASSWSGAPTEAFF. The CDR3 DNA is TGTGCCAGCAGCTGGTCAGGGGCGCCCACTGAAGCTTTCTTT.

This sequence joins TRBV4-3 and TRBJ2-5; the D gene is possibly TRBD1 (5 bases). Germline CDR1 and CDR2: LGHNA and YSLEER. V shed 8 bases and J shed 1 base, with 11 bases lying between them. The CDR3 contains 13 residues. CDR3: CASSQGPQETQYF. CDR3 nucleotides: TGCGCCAGCTCCCAGGGTCCCCAAGAGACCCAGTACTTC.

The chain combines TRBV7-9 with TRBJ1-2; 7 positions match TRBD1. Germline values: CDR1 SEHNR, CDR2 FQNEAQ (reference sequence). There are 13 residues in the CDR3. After removal of 10 bases from V and 4 bases from J, the junction contained 9 bases not matched to a gene. The CDR3 region is CATRTGKSYGYTF. CDR3 bases: TGTGCCACCCGGACAGGAAAAAGCTATGGCTACACCTTC.

The chain joins TRBV19 to TRBJ2-5, with D possibly matching TRBD1 (5 bases). CDR1 and CDR2 from the germline V gene are LNHDA and SQIVND (reference sequence). The CDR3 has 16 residues. Trimming shortened V by 3 bases and J by 1 base, and 15 bases separated the two germline ends. CDR3 sequence reads: CASSIVGALSQETQYF. CDR3 nucleotides: TGTGCCAGTAGTATTGTAGGGGCGTTGAGCCAAGAGACCCAGTACTTC.

The rearrangement uses TRBV7-2 and TRBJ1-6, with D possibly matching TRBD1 (5 bases). The length of the CDR3 is 17 residues. Trimming removed 5 bases at V and 3 bases at J, with 17 bases between. Germline V CDR1 and CDR2: SGHTA, FQGNSA. The CDR3 bases are TGTGCCAGCAGCGTTTTCGGGGGTGGAGGCTATAATTCACCCCTCCACTTT. Residues: CASSVFGGGGYNSPLHF.

This clone was seen a handful of times. The V gene is TRBV2, the J gene TRBJ1-5, with D uncertain. Germline V lookup: CDR1 SNHLY, CDR2 FYNNEI. Trimming took 6 bases from V and 5 from J, leaving 14 bases between them. The CDR3 has 14 residues. The CDR3 region has the DNA TGTGCCAGCAGCCCCGTAGCACGAGATCAGCCCCAGCATTTT. This translates into CASSPVARDQPQHF.

This clone was picked up a small number of times. The chain carries TRBV29-1 and TRBJ1-2; tentatively, D is TRBD1 (5 bases). CDR1 is SQVTM and CDR2 is ANQGSEA in the germline V gene. This CDR3 is built from 12 residues. Trimming left V 7 bases short and J 3 bases short, with 12 bases between. The CDR3 sequence: CSAAGGDYGYTF. The CDR3 DNA reads as TGCAGCGCGGCCGGGGGAGACTATGGCTACACCTTC.

This clone has just a few counts. This chain joins TRBV10-3 and TRBJ2-3, with 7 bases aligning to TRBD2. The CDR3 loop spans 16 amino acids. V lost 3 bases to trimming and J lost 2 bases; unmatched junction nucleotides: 8. From germline, CDR1 is ENHRY and CDR2 SYGVKD. For the CDR3, the DNA is TGTGCCATCAGTGATTCGAGCGGGGCCCCCACAGATACGCAGTATTTT. Residues: CAISDSSGAPTDTQYF.

The chain carries TRBV2 and TRBJ2-7; 8 bases map to TRBD1. The V and J ends lost 6 bases and 9 bases, in that order; junction bases with no gene match: 10. Germline-derived CDR1 and CDR2 are SNHLY and FYNNEI. The CDR3 has 13 amino acids. CDR3 amino acids: CASSAARGLVQYV. As DNA, the CDR3 is TGTGCCAGCAGCGCGGCCAGGGGGCTGGTGCAGTACGTC.

The chain combines TRBV7-3 with TRBJ2-3, with D possibly being TRBD2 (6 bases). The CDR3 is 15 amino acids. V lost 2 bases to trimming and J lost 5 bases, with 14 bases between them. In germline, CDR1 is SGHTA, CDR2 FQGTGA. CDR3 loop: CASSLLGGGVDTQYF. CDR3 DNA: TGTGCCAGCAGCTTACTCGGCGGCGGGGTAGATACGCAGTATTTT.

In DNA form, the CDR3 reads TGTGCCACCCCTCAGTCGCGGGAGAATTACAATGAGCAGTTCTTC. This encodes CATPQSRENYNEQFF. The chain has TRBV24-1 and TRBJ2-1, with 7 bases aligning to TRBD2. V dropped 9 bases and J dropped 4; count of bases not matched to a gene: 11. The germline CDR1 and CDR2 sequences are KGHDR and SFDVKD. The CDR3 runs to 15 residues.

The rearrangement links TRBV29-1 to TRBJ2-7, with 12 bases fitting TRBD2. CDR1 and CDR2 from the germline V gene are SQVTM and ANQGSEA. The CDR3 is 14 amino acids. Trimming took 4 bases from V and 5 from J; bases not matched to a gene: 6. The CDR3 protein is CSVVVGLAGNEQYF. CDR3 nucleotide sequence: TGCAGCGTTGTAGTAGGACTAGCGGGAAACGAGCAGTACTTC.